This T cell receptor beta chain was identified during a study of blood T cell repertoires in COVID-19. Study background: Sources were T cells, B-cell-depleted T cells, or PBMCs; the material itself was cDNA or gDNA.

As handled by the study authors: Estimates of nucleated cell counts were drawn from the amplification of reference gene primers. The method was immunoSEQ multiplex PCR; TCRdb's version includes in-frame clones alone and lacks a portion of them. The V and J calls and the clone size are those of that table, but D and trimming were determined from the DNA. The data contain tens of thousands of clones, roughly nine tenths of them seen just once; the ten biggest clones take up around 5%. Germline V lookup: CDR1 MNHNS, CDR2 SASEGT. V gave up 1 base and J gave up 0 bases, with 7 bases separating them. The CDR3 loop spans 15 amino acids.

The sequencing input was peripheral blood. The rearrangement joins TRBV6-1 to TRBJ1-5; D is ambiguous. The origin of this receptor is a human donor in a cohort sampled during active COVID-19. The CDR3 here is CASSEGEYSNQPQHF. The CDR3 region has the DNA TGTGCCAGCAGTGAAGGGGAGTATAGCAATCAGCCCCAGCATTTT.